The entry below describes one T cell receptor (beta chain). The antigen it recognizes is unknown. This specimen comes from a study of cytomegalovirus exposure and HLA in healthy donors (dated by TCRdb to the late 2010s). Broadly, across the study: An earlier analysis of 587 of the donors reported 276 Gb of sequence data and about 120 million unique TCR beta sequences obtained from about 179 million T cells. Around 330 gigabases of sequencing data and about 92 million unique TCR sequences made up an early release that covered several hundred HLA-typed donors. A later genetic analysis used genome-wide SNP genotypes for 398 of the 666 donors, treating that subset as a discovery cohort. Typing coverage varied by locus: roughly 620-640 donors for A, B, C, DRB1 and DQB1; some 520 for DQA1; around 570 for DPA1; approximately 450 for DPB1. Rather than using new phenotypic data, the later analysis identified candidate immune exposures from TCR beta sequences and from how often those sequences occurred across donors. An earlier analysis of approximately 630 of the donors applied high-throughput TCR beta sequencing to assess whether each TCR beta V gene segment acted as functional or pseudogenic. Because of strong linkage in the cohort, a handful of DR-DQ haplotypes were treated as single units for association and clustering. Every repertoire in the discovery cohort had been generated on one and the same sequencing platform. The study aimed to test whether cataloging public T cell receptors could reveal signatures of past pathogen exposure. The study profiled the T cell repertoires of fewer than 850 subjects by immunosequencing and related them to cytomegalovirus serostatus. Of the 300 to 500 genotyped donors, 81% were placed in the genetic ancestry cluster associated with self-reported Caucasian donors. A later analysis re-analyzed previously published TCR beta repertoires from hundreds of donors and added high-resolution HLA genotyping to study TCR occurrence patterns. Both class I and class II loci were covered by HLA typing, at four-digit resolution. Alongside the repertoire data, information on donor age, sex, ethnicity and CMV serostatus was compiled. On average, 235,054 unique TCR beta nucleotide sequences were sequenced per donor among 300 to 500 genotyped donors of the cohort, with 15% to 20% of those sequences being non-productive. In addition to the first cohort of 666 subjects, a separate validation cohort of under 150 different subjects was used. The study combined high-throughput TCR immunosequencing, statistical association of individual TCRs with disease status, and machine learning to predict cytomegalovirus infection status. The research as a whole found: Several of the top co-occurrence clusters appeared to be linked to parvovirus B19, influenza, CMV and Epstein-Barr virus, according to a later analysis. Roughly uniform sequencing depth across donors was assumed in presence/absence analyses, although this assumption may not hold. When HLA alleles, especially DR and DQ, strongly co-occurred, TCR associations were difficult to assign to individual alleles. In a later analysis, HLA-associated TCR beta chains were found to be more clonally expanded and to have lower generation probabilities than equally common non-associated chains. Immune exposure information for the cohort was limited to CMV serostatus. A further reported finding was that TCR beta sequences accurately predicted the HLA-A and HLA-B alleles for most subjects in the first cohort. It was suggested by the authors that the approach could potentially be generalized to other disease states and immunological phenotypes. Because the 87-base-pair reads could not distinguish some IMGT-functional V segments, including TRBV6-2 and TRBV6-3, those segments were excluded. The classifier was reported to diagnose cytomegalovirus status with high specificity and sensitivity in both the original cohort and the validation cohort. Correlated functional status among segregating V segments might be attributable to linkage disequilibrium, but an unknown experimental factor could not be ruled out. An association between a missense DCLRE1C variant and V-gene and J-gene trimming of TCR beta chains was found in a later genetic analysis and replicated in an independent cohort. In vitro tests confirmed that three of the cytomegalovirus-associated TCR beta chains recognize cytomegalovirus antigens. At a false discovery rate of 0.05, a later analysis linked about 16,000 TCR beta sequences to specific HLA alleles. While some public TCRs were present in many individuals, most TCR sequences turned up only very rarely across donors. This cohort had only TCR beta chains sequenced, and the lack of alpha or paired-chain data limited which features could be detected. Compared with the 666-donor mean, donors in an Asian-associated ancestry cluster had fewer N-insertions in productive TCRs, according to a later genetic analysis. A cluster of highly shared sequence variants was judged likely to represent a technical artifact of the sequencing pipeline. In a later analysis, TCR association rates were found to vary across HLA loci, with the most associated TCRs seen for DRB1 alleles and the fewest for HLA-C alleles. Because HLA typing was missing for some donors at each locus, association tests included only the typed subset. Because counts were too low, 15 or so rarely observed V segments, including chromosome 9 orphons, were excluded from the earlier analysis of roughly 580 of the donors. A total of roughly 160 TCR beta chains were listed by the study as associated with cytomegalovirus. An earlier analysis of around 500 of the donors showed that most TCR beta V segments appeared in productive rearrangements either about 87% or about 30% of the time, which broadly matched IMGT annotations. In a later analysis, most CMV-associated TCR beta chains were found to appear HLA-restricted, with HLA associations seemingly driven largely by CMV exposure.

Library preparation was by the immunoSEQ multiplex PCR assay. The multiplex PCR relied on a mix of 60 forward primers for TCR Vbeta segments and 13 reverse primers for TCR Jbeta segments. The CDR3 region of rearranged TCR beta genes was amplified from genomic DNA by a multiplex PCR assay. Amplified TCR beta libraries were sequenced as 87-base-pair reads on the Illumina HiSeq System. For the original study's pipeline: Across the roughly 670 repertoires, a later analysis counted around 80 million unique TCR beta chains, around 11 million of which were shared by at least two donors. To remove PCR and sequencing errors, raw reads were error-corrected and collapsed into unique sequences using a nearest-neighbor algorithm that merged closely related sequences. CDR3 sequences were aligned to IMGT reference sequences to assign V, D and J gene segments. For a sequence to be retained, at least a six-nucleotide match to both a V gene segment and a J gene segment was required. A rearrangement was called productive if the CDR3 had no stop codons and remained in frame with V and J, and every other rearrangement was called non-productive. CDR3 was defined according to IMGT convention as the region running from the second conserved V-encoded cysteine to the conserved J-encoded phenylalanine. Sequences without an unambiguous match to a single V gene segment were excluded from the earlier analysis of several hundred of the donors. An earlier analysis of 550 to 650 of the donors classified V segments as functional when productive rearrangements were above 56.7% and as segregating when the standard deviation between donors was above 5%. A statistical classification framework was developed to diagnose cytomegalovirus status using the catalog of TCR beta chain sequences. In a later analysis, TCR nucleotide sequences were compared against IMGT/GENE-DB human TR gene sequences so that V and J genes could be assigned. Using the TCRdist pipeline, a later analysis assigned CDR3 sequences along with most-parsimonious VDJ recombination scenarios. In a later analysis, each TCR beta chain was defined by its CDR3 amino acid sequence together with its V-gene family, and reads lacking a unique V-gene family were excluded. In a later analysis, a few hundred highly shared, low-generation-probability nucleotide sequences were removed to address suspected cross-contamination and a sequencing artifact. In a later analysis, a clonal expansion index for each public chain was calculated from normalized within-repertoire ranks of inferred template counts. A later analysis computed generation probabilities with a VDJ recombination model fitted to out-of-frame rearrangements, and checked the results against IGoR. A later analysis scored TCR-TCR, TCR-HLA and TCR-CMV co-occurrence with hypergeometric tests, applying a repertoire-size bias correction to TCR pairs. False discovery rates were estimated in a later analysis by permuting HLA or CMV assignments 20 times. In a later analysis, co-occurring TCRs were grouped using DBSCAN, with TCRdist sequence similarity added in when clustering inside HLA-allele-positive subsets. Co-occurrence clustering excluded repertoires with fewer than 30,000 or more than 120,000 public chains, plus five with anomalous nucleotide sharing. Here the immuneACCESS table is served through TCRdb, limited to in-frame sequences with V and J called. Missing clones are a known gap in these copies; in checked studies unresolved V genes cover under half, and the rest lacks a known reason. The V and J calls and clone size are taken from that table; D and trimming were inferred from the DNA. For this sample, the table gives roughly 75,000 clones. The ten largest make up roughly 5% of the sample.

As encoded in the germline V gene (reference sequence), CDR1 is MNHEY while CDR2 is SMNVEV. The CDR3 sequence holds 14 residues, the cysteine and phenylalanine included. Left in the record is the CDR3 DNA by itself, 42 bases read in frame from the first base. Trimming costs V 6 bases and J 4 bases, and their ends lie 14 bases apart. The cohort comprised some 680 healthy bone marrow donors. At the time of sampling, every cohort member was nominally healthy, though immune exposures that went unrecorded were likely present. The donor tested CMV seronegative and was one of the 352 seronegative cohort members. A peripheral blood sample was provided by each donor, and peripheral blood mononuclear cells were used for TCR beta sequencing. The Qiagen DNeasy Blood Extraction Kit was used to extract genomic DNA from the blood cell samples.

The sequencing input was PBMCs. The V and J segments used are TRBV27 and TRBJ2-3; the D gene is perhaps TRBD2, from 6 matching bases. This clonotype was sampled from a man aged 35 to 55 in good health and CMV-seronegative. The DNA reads TGTGCCAGCAGCCCTGCGGGACTTCCAGATACGCAGTATTTT. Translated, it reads CASSPAGLPDTQYF.